These 22 T cell receptor beta chains originate from one sample sequenced in a study of beta chain features in type 1 diabetes. The investigators reverse transcribed all of the isolated RNA, so they sequenced expressed TCRB transcripts. Repertoires were generated with immunoSEQ multiplex PCR, while TCRdb's copy carries only in-frame clones and drops some. The data contain 850,000 to 900,000 clones, around a sixth of them seen just once; the ten biggest clones take up around 0.02%. The material sequenced was naive CD4+ T cells from blood. All receptors derive from a woman in her late teens or twenties in good health.

In this sample, this clone turned up a few times. The chain links TRBV6-1 to TRBJ2-7, with D possibly matching TRBD2 (5 bases). The V gene's germline CDR1 is MNHNS and CDR2 SASEGT. V shed 3 bases and J shed 2 bases, with 11 bases lying between them. This CDR3 spans 14 amino acids. CDR3 amino acids: CASSDRGPTYEQYF. The CDR3 nucleotides are TGTGCCAGCAGTGATCGCGGGCCCACCTACGAGCAGTACTTC.

This clone has a handful of counts. The chain links TRBV29-1 to TRBJ1-1, with 7 bases matching TRBD1. CDR1 and CDR2 from the germline V gene are SQVTM and ANQGSEA. The junction had 5 bases not matched to a gene; V was cut back by 6 bases and J by 1 base. CDR3 length: 13 amino acids. The chain's CDR3 is CSVRQGSNTEAFF. CDR3 in DNA: TGCAGCGTACGACAGGGCTCGAACACTGAAGCTTTCTTT. The variable domain in full, with the rest retrieved from reference TRBV29-1 and TRBJ1-1, is SAVISQKPSRDICQRGTSLTIQCQVDSQVTMMFWYRQQPGQSLTLIATANQGSEATYESGFVIDKFPISRPNLTFSTLTVSNMSPEDSSIYLCSVRQGSNTEAFFGQGTRLTVV.

The chain links TRBV19 to TRBJ2-3; no clear D gene. This CDR3 has 14 amino acids. CDR1 and CDR2 from the germline V gene are LNHDA and SQIVND (reference sequence). Trimming stripped 4 bases from V and 0 bases from J, with 8 bases between. The CDR3 bases are TGTGCCAGTAGTAGGGCCCCTAGCACAGATACGCAGTATTTT. Amino acid sequence: CASSRAPSTDTQYF.

The CDR3 loop is CASRARQGASWTEAFF. The CDR3 coding sequence is TGCGCCTCCAGAGCCCGACAGGGGGCAAGTTGGACTGAAGCTTTCTTT. The V call is TRBV5-1, the J call TRBJ1-1, with 10 bases aligning to TRBD1. V dropped 10 bases and J dropped 5; count of bases not matched to a gene: 17. The V gene's germline CDR1 is SGHRS and CDR2 YFSETQ. CDR3 length equals 16 residues.

J is TRBJ2-6 and V is TRBV18; no reliable D call. V was shortened by 3 bases and J by 0 bases, with 6 bases between the two germline ends. This CDR3 is 15 amino acids long. Germline-derived CDR1 and CDR2 are KGHSH and LQKENI. The CDR3 loop reads CASSPVRSGANVLTF. The CDR3 DNA reads TGTGCCAGCTCACCCGTCCGCTCTGGGGCCAACGTCCTGACTTTC.

Turning to this clone: This specimen includes other DNA sequences encoding the same CDR3. This chain links TRBV5-1 with TRBJ2-3, with 8 bases that match TRBD2. V lost 3 bases, J lost 6 bases, and 6 bases stayed unmatched. The CDR3 has 14 amino acids. CDR1 and CDR2 (germline): SGHRS, YFSETQ. The CDR3 DNA is TGCGCCAGCAGCTCGGGGACTAGTTCTGATACGCAGTATTTT. Translated, it gives CASSSGTSSDTQYF.

The genes are TRBV14 and TRBJ2-1; D unresolved. The CDR3 contains 18 residues. The V end was cut by 5 bases, the J end by 0 bases, with 20 bases between. The V gene's germline CDR1 is SGHDN and CDR2 FVKESK. CDR3 bases: TGTGCCAGCAGCGCCCGATGGGCCGCGTTCAGCTCCTACAATGAGCAGTTCTTC. It yields the protein CASSARWAAFSSYNEQFF.

Regarding this clone: This same CDR3 is encoded by further DNA sequences in the sample. The rearrangement joins TRBV7-2 to TRBJ2-3, with no clear D. The CDR3 contains 13 residues. Trimming shortened V by 2 bases and J by 1 base, and 4 bases separated the two germline ends. Germline loops: CDR1 SGHTA, CDR2 FQGNSA. DNA of the CDR3: TGTGCCAGCAGCTTACCCGGCACAGATACGCAGTATTTT. Encoded protein: CASSLPGTDTQYF. Complete variable domain (other parts from reference TRBV7-2 and TRBJ2-3): GAGVSQSPSNKVTEKGKDVELRCDPISGHTALYWYRQSLGQGLEFLIYFQGNSAPDKSGLPSDRFSAERTGGSVSTLTIQRTQQEDSAVYLCASSLPGTDTQYFGPGTRLTVL.

This clone has more than one count but fewer than ten. This sequence joins TRBV7-8 and TRBJ2-5; no firm D call. Germline CDR1 reads SGHVS; CDR2 reads FQNEAQ. Between the trimmed V and J ends, which lost 1 base and 4 bases, there was a span of 7 bases. The CDR3 has 13 residues. The CDR3 loop is CASSLVIGETQYF. The DNA of the CDR3 is TGTGCCAGCAGCTTAGTCATAGGAGAGACCCAGTACTTC.

This chain connects TRBV2 to TRBJ2-4; D is ambiguous. Trimming took off 7 bases at V and 0 bases at J, with 13 bases between the two ends. The CDR3 is 15 residues long. Per germline, CDR1 SNHLY and CDR2 FYNNEI. CDR3 sequence: CASKLESLAKNIQYF. CDR3 DNA sequence: TGTGCCAGCAAGTTGGAGTCCCTAGCCAAAAACATTCAGTACTTC.

This clone was picked up a small number of times. The chain couples TRBV9 to TRBJ2-1; D remains ambiguous. V was pared by 3 bases and J by 2 bases, with 18 bases between. This CDR3 is 17 amino acids long. CDR1 SGDLS and CDR2 YYNGEE come from the germline V gene. The CDR3 nucleotides read TGTGCCAGCAGCGACCCGACCAGTTTTGGGGCCTACAATGAGCAGTTCTTC. Translated, it gives CASSDPTSFGAYNEQFF.

This sequence joins TRBV7-2 and TRBJ1-5; TRBD1 matches at 8 bases. Germline V gives CDR1 SGHTA, CDR2 FQGNSA. Trimming cost V 4 bases and J 4 bases; bases outside gene matches: 3. CDR3 length: 14 residues. CDR3: CASSWGQENQPQHF. CDR3 DNA sequence: TGTGCCAGCAGCTGGGGACAGGAGAATCAGCCCCAGCATTTT.

This chain joins TRBV7-2 and TRBJ1-2, with 9 nucleotides matching TRBD1. The V gene end was trimmed by 8 bases and the J gene end by 1 base; junction bases not matched to a gene: 8. The CDR3 length is 15 residues. Germline V CDR1 and CDR2: SGHTA, FQGNSA. The CDR3 nucleotides read TGTGCCAGCGTGGGACAGGGAGGATTTAACTATGGCTACACCTTC. It yields the protein CASVGQGGFNYGYTF. Using reference TRBV7-2 and TRBJ1-2 for the parts outside the CDR3, the full variable domain is GAGVSQSPSNKVTEKGKDVELRCDPISGHTALYWYRQSLGQGLEFLIYFQGNSAPDKSGLPSDRFSAERTGGSVSTLTIQRTQQEDSAVYLCASVGQGGFNYGYTFGSGTRLTVV.

This clone was detected only once. The chain is built from TRBV7-9 and TRBJ2-2; 7 bases line up with TRBD2. The CDR3 has 16 residues. V trimming: 2 bases; J trimming: 7 bases; junction bases outside the gene matches: 10. The germline V gene encodes CDR1 SEHNR and CDR2 FQNEAQ (reference sequence). The DNA of the CDR3 is TGTGCCAGCAGCTTAATGGGAGGGCCTGGCTTCGGGGAGCTGTTTTTT. This sequence encodes CASSLMGGPGFGELFF.

CDR3 amino acids: CASRLDQGPGTQYF. The CDR3 nucleotides are TGTGCCAGCAGACTCGATCAGGGACCCGGGACCCAGTACTTC. V and J are TRBV2 and TRBJ2-5; the D gene could be TRBD1 or TRBD2 (5 bases each). V gave up 6 bases and J gave up 7 bases, with 18 bases separating them. CDR1 and CDR2 (germline): SNHLY, FYNNEI. The CDR3 totals 14 residues.

V and J are TRBV19 and TRBJ2-2; D gene uncertain. The CDR3 sequence is 15 residues long. The germline V and J ends were trimmed by 7 bases and 1 base, with 13 bases remaining between them. The germline CDR1 and CDR2 sequences are LNHDA and SQIVND (reference sequence). In DNA form, the CDR3 reads TGTGCCAGTACCTTCGCGTTGTTGAACACCGGGGAGCTGTTTTTT. Translating gives CASTFALLNTGELFF.

The chain links TRBV11-2 to TRBJ2-2, with 8 positions matching TRBD1. Looked up from germline, CDR1 is SGHAT and CDR2 is FQNNGV. The CDR3 loop spans 15 amino acids. Trimming at V came to 5 bases and at J to 6 bases, leaving 8 bases not matched to a gene. The CDR3 is CASSHYRGKAGELFF. CDR3 nucleotide sequence: TGTGCCAGCAGCCACTACAGGGGGAAGGCCGGGGAGCTGTTTTTT.

This clone has more than one count but fewer than ten. This chain uses TRBV9 with TRBJ2-7, with D possibly being TRBD2 (6 bases). Germline V gives CDR1 SGDLS, CDR2 YYNGEE. Trimming removed 4 bases from V and 0 bases from J, with 11 bases in between. The CDR3 extends over 14 amino acids. The CDR3 loop is CASSPVGSSYEQYF. The CDR3 nucleotides are TGTGCCAGCAGCCCCGTCGGGAGCTCCTACGAGCAGTACTTC. The full variable domain, completed using reference TRBV9 and TRBJ2-7, is DSGVTQTPKHLITATGQRVTLRCSPRSGDLSVYWYQQSLDQGLQFLIQYYNGEERAKGNILERFSAQQFPDLHSELNLSSLELGDSALYFCASSPVGSSYEQYFGPGTRLTVT.

This clone was picked up a small number of times. The chain has TRBV4-3 and TRBJ2-1, with TRBD2 matching over 12 bases. CDR1 is LGHNA, CDR2 YSLEER, per germline. V shed 4 bases and J 7 bases; nucleotides not matched to a gene: 5. The length of the CDR3 is 15 residues. The CDR3 coding sequence is TGCGCCAGCAGCCCGAGGACTAGCGGGATAAATGAGCAGTTCTTC. Protein sequence: CASSPRTSGINEQFF.

The V call is TRBV9, the J call TRBJ2-5, with D possibly TRBD2 on 5 matching bases. This CDR3 is built from 12 residues. Germline-derived CDR1 and CDR2 are SGDLS and YYNGEE. V was shortened by 4 bases and J by 7 bases, with 11 bases between the two germline ends. Here the CDR3 reads CASSPIRGTQYF. Here the CDR3 DNA reads TGTGCCAGCAGCCCAATTCGGGGGACCCAGTACTTC.

The genes are TRBV27 and TRBJ1-5; TRBD1 agrees at 8 bases. Trimming removed 3 bases from V and 3 bases from J; junction bases left unmatched: 4. CDR1 MNHEY and CDR2 SMNVEV come from the germline V gene (reference sequence). There are 15 residues in the CDR3. CDR3 residues: CASSLLGQDNQPQHF. The CDR3 nucleotides are TGTGCCAGCAGTTTGTTGGGACAGGACAATCAGCCCCAGCATTTT.

CDR3 sequence (DNA): TGTGCCATCAGGGGTTATAGCACAGATACGCAGTATTTT. Its translation is CAIRGYSTDTQYF. This chain uses TRBV10-3 with TRBJ2-3; D call uncertain. Germline V gives CDR1 ENHRY, CDR2 SYGVKD. The CDR3 is 13 residues long. Between the trimmed V and J ends, which lost 6 bases and 0 bases, there was a span of 7 bases.